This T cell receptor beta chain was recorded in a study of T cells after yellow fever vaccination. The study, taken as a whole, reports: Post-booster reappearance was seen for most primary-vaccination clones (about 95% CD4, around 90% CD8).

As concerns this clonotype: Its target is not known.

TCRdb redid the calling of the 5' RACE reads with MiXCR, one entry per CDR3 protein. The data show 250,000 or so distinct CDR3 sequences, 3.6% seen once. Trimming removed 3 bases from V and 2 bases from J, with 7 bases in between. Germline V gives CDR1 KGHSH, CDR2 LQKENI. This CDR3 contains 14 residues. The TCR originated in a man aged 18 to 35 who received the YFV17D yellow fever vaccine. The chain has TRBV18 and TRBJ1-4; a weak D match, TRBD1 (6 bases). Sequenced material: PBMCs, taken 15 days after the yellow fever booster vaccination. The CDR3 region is CASSPTGTNEKLFF. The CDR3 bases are TGTGCCAGCTCACCCACAGGGACTAATGAAAAACTGTTTTTT.